This T cell receptor (beta chain) was obtained from a study of patients and donors after allogeneic stem cell transplantation. TCRdb re-analysed the RT-PCR reads in MiXCR, keeping a single row per CDR3 protein. This sample carries about 110,000 distinct CDR3 sequences, 35% to 45% of them seen once, and the ten largest clones take roughly 30%. With 4 bases removed from V and 2 bases from J, the gap between germline ends came to 12 bases. From germline, CDR1 is SGHNT and CDR2 YYREEE (reference sequence). CDR3 size: 14 residues. The chain employs TRBV5-4 and TRBJ1-1; TRBD1 might be the D (6 bases). This receptor was taken from a human donor who was either an allogeneic HSCT recipient or a stem cell or donor lymphocyte infusion donor (not recorded which). It is not recorded whose cells these are; they may come from a transplant donor. The sample consisted of blood, either unsorted or a sorted T cell fraction (not recorded which). CDR3 nucleotide sequence: TGTGCCAGCAGCCCGGGACACCCAAACACTGAAGCTTTCTTT. This translates into CASSPGHPNTEAFF. The full variable domain, rest sourced from reference TRBV5-4 and TRBJ1-1, is ETGVTQSPTHLIKTRGQQVTLRCSSQSGHNTVSWYQQALGQGPQFIFQYYREEENGRGNFPPRFSGLQFPNYSSELNVNALELDDSALYLCASSPGHPNTEAFFGQGTRLTVV.